This T cell receptor (beta chain) emerged from a study of STAT5B mutations in CD4+ large granular lymphocyte leukemia. The ends lost 7 bases at V and 5 bases at J; junction bases unmatched: 9. CDR1 and CDR2 from the germline V gene are LNHDA and SQIVND (reference sequence). This CDR3 is built from 14 residues. Clones were sequenced by immunoSEQ multiplex PCR, and TCRdb holds only the in-frame ones, with some missing. The repertoire holds fewer than 40,000 clones, with 78% as singletons. This clone was observed a handful of times. The chain carries TRBV19 and TRBJ1-2; 8 bases agree with TRBD1. The sequenced sample was CD4+ T cells from blood buffy coats. This clonotype originated in a human donor in good health. CDR3 region: CASTLGQGSYGYTF. Written as DNA, the CDR3 is TGTGCCAGTACCCTAGGACAGGGTTCTTATGGCTACACCTTC.